By its share, the clone carrying this T cell receptor (beta chain) is hyperexpanded. Its cognate antigen is unknown. These data come from a study of CD8+ T cells in alopecia areata. Study as a whole: Treated patients received oral tofacitinib, 5 to 10 mg twice daily. Study-level findings and limits: Elevated clonality characterized lesional scalp relative to normal scalp, particularly in alopecia totalis/universalis. Clonality in the scalp and expanded CD8+ clones ranked among the top 100 were significantly decreased by tofacitinib.

As to treatment: oral pan-JAK inhibitor, 5-10 mg twice daily. Researchers took lesional scalp punch biopsies and peripheral blood from people who were alopecia areata patients. This CDR3 is 14 amino acids long. V was pared by 0 bases and J by 2 bases, with 8 bases between. Germline V lookup: CDR1 MNHEY, CDR2 SMNVEV (reference sequence). RNA extraction and reverse transcription yielded cDNA as sequencing template. TCRdb's copy holds only in-frame clones and misses some; the assay was immunoSEQ multiplex PCR. The data contain around 13,000 clones, approximately 67% of them singletons. The sample in question was skin, obtained at week 4, from a patient treated with tofacitinib. The chain uses TRBV27 and TRBJ2-7; D uncertain. The clonotype comes from a human donor with alopecia areata. Here the CDR3 reads CASSLSGFPYEQYF. The CDR3 coding sequence is TGTGCCAGCAGTTTATCAGGGTTCCCCTACGAGCAGTACTTC.